The next 28 T cell receptor beta chains were all read from a single sample in a study of T-cell reconstitution after alpha-beta-depleted transplantation in children. Preparation of the TCRbeta library used unique molecular identifiers. From the PCR reads, TCRdb called clonotypes with MiXCR, one entry per CDR3 protein. The sample lists some 180,000 distinct CDR3 sequences, about 7% occurring once. The sample was PBMCs, taken before TCRalphabeta/CD19-depleted stem cell transplant. These TCRs come from a boy aged 2 to 10 with acute lymphoblastic leukemia, due to receive a stem cell transplant.

The chain joins TRBV2 to TRBJ2-3; TRBD2 aligns across 11 bases. This CDR3 has 18 amino acids. CDR1 and CDR2 from the germline V gene are SNHLY and FYNNEI. The V gene end was trimmed by 2 bases and the J gene end by 0 bases; junction bases not matched to a gene: 7. Here the CDR3 reads CASSELLAGGPSTDTQYF. The CDR3 DNA sequence: TGTGCCAGCAGTGAACTCCTAGCGGGGGGCCCGAGCACAGATACGCAGTATTTT.

Many counts were recorded for this clonotype. The chain couples TRBV5-1 to TRBJ1-2; D is ambiguous. Germline CDR1 is SGHRS and CDR2 is YFSETQ. This CDR3 comprises 14 residues. The V gene lost 0 bases and the J gene lost 4 bases, with 10 bases spanning the gap. CDR3 residues: CASSLEGSFYGYTF. CDR3 nucleotide sequence: TGCGCCAGCAGCTTGGAAGGCAGTTTCTATGGCTACACCTTC.

This clonotype was observed once. This may arise from a read error, as a much more abundant clone is one base away. The V gene is TRBV7-9, the J gene TRBJ1-1; D unclear. CDR1 and CDR2 from the germline V gene are SEHNR and FQNEAQ (reference sequence). This CDR3 has 17 amino acids. CDR3 sequence (DNA): TGTGCCAGCGGCTTCTTGCCCCTTTGGCGGGCAAACACTGAAGCTTTCTTT. Protein product: CASGFLPLWRANTEAFF. The whole variable domain, filled in from reference TRBV7-9 and TRBJ1-1, reads DTGVSQNPRHKITKRGQNVTFRCDPISEHNRLYWYRQTLGQGPEFLTYFQNEAQLEKSRLLSDRFSAERPKGSFSTLEIQRTEQGDSAMYLCASGFLPLWRANTEAFFGQGTRLTVV.

Ten or more counts support this clonotype. The V gene is TRBV3-1, the J gene TRBJ1-2; D is perhaps TRBD1 (6 bases). CDR3 size: 15 residues. Per germline, CDR1 LGHDT and CDR2 YNNKEL (reference sequence). V was trimmed by 4 bases and J by 4 bases, leaving 16 bases between them. In DNA form, the CDR3 reads TGTGCCAGCAGCCCATTGTCGGGGGGGGCCTATGGCTACACCTTC. As protein: CASSPLSGGAYGYTF. The full variable domain, in which reference TRBV3-1 and TRBJ1-2 provide the parts outside the CDR3, is DTAVSQTPKYLVTQMGNDKSIKCEQNLGHDTMYWYKQDSKKFLKIMFSYNNKELIINETVPNRFSPKSPDKAHLNLHINSLELGDSAVYFCASSPLSGGAYGYTFGSGTRLTVV.

The rearrangement links TRBV6-1 to TRBJ2-2; weak D call: TRBD1 (6 bases). This CDR3 is 15 amino acids long. With 9 bases removed from V and 3 bases from J, the gap between germline ends came to 17 bases. Germline-derived CDR1 and CDR2 are MNHNS and SASEGT. The CDR3 coding sequence is TGTGCCAGAACCGCAGGGGAGTCCGACACCGGGGAGCTGTTTTTT. It translates to CARTAGESDTGELFF.

This clonotype was seen at least ten times. V is TRBV12-3 or TRBV12-4 and J is TRBJ1-2; 10 bases fit TRBD1. This CDR3 comprises 15 residues. V shed 2 bases, J shed 3 bases, and the junction held 3 bases outside the gene matches. This chain's CDR3 is CASSLPGTGDYGYTF. For the CDR3, the DNA is TGTGCCAGCAGTTTACCCGGGACAGGGGACTATGGCTACACCTTC.

This clonotype appeared many times. The chain joins TRBV29-1 to TRBJ2-2; D tentatively reads TRBD1 or TRBD2 (6 bases each). The CDR3 is made up of 14 amino acids. Trimming left V 4 bases short and J 2 bases short, with 11 bases between. Looked up from germline, CDR1 is SQVTM and CDR2 is ANQGSEA. CDR3 amino acids: CSVARGTNTGELFF. The DNA for the CDR3 is TGCAGCGTTGCTCGGGGGACAAACACCGGGGAGCTGTTTTTT.

This clonotype has a count of ten or more. The gene calls are TRBV12-3 or TRBV12-4 and TRBJ2-7; tentative D call: TRBD2 (5 bases). The CDR3 contains 13 residues. The V gene lost 4 bases and the J gene lost 9 bases, with 16 bases spanning the gap. Written as DNA, the CDR3 is TGTGCCAGCAGTTACCTAGCCCACCGGGGGCAGTACTTC. Protein: CASSYLAHRGQYF.

The chain joins TRBV3-1 to TRBJ2-1, with no clear D. Between the trimmed V and J ends, which lost 5 bases and 9 bases, there was a span of 14 bases. CDR3 size: 13 residues. CDR1 LGHDT and CDR2 YNNKEL come from the germline V gene (reference sequence). Here the CDR3 DNA reads TGTGCCAGCAGCTCCAGCCCCCTAGGTGAGCAGTTCTTC. Translated, it gives CASSSSPLGEQFF.

The chain employs TRBV2 and TRBJ2-7, with 9 bases fitting TRBD2. Germline CDR1 SNHLY, CDR2 FYNNEI. V trimming: 5 bases; J trimming: 1 base; junction bases outside the gene matches: 12. The CDR3 runs to 17 residues. The CDR3 nucleotides read TGTGCCAGCAGTATTCCCACCAGCGGGAGGATTTCCTACGAGCAGTACTTC. It encodes CASSIPTSGRISYEQYF.

This clonotype was counted between two and nine times. J is TRBJ2-7 and V is TRBV28; 10 nucleotides align to TRBD1. V lost 3 bases and J lost 6; bases outside the gene matches: 8. The CDR3 is 15 amino acids. From germline, CDR1 is MDHEN and CDR2 SYDVKM. The CDR3, as DNA: TGTGCCAGCAGTTTCCGGGGGACAGGGGCTTTCGAGCAGTACTTC. Encoded protein: CASSFRGTGAFEQYF.

At least ten counts were recorded for this clonotype. The chain carries TRBV7-9 and TRBJ2-7, with 11 bases that match TRBD1. V gave up 5 bases and J gave up 3 bases; unmatched junction bases: 9. The CDR3 is 16 amino acids. CDR1 and CDR2 (germline): SEHNR, FQNEAQ (reference sequence). CDR3 protein: CASSPSGQGAFYEQYF. The CDR3 bases are TGTGCCAGCAGCCCTAGCGGACAGGGGGCTTTCTACGAGCAGTACTTC.

The chain combines TRBV2 with TRBJ2-1, with unresolved D. CDR3 size: 15 residues. V was pared by 5 bases and J by 6 bases, with 17 bases between. Per the germline V gene, CDR1 is SNHLY and CDR2 is FYNNEI. In nucleotides, the CDR3 is TGTGCCAGCAGTAATCTCCGCGCGGCCTTCAATGAGCAGTTCTTC. It specifies CASSNLRAAFNEQFF.

This clonotype has ten or more counts. The chain joins TRBV6-2 or TRBV6-3 to TRBJ2-1, with TRBD2 matching over 16 bases. The CDR3 contains 14 residues. The V gene end was trimmed by 8 bases and the J gene end by 8 bases; junction bases not matched to a gene: 3. From germline, CDR1 is MNHEY and CDR2 SVGEGT. The CDR3 bases are TGTGCCAGCCCCGGGACTAGCGGGAGGGATGAGCAGTTCTTC. Translation: CASPGTSGRDEQFF.

This clonotype was observed at least ten times. V and J are TRBV7-2 and TRBJ2-4; 10 positions agree with TRBD1. Germline V gene data show CDR1 as SGHTA and CDR2 as FQGNSA. The J segment lost 7 bases and the V segment lost 0 bases, leaving 12 bases of the junction unmatched. This CDR3 has 18 amino acids. This chain's CDR3 is CASSLAIVAGQGMNIQYF. CDR3 sequence (DNA): TGTGCCAGCAGCTTAGCGATAGTGGCGGGACAGGGGATGAACATTCAGTACTTC.

This clonotype was seen repeatedly, ten times or more. The chain links TRBV28 to TRBJ2-7, with D possibly TRBD1 on 5 matching bases. Trimming left V 6 bases short and J 1 base short, with 7 bases between. CDR1 and CDR2 from the germline V gene are MDHEN and SYDVKM. The CDR3 contains 12 residues. The CDR3 bases are TGTGCCAGCAGGCAGGGATCCTACGAGCAGTACTTC. Its protein product is CASRQGSYEQYF.

This clonotype is classed as medium-sized (0.01 to 0.1%). This chain links TRBV20-1 with TRBJ2-2, with TRBD1 matching over 7 bases. This CDR3 is built from 15 residues. V trimming: 4 bases; J trimming: 4 bases; junction bases outside the gene matches: 9. Germline V gives CDR1 DFQATT, CDR2 SNEGSKA (reference sequence). The DNA for the CDR3 is TGCAGTGCTAAAGACCCAGGGGGACCCACCGGGGAGCTGTTTTTT. Residues: CSAKDPGGPTGELFF.

There are many counts of this clonotype. The J gene is TRBJ2-7, the V gene TRBV30; 7 positions agree with TRBD2. After removal of 6 bases from V and 0 bases from J, the junction contained 2 bases not matched to a gene. Germline CDR1 reads GTSNPN; CDR2 reads SVGIG (reference sequence). The CDR3 has 12 residues. The CDR3 protein is CACERDSYEQYF. The CDR3 region has the DNA TGTGCCTGTGAGCGGGACTCCTACGAGCAGTACTTC.

This clonotype was found many times. The V gene is TRBV12-3 or TRBV12-4, the J gene TRBJ2-1; D uncertain. V lost 6 bases and J lost 5, with 17 bases in between. The CDR3 runs 15 residues. CDR3 amino acids: CASSTQESRDNEQFF. Here the CDR3 DNA reads TGTGCCAGCAGCACGCAGGAAAGTCGGGACAATGAGCAGTTCTTC.

The chain employs TRBV11-3 and TRBJ2-2; D is possibly TRBD2 (6 bases). Trimming cost V 3 bases and J 0 bases, with 8 bases left between them. The germline CDR1 and CDR2 sequences are SGHNT and YENEEA. This CDR3 is 15 amino acids long. CDR3 DNA: TGTGCCAGCAGCTTGGAGGGCTCGAACACCGGGGAGCTGTTTTTT. This sequence encodes CASSLEGSNTGELFF.

This clonotype was counted a single time. This rearrangement joins TRBV28 to TRBJ1-5; 7 bases map to TRBD1. Trimming removed 5 bases from V and 4 bases from J; junction bases left unmatched: 2. Germline lookup yields CDR1 MDHEN and CDR2 SYDVKM. The CDR3 is 13 amino acids. CDR3 protein: CASSAGGNQPQHF. The CDR3 DNA reads TGTGCCAGCAGTGCAGGGGGGAATCAGCCCCAGCATTTT.

This clonotype was seen once. This sequence joins TRBV30 and TRBJ2-1, with 10 bases matching TRBD2. With 7 bases clipped from V and 8 bases from J, the junction kept 8 bases outside the gene matches. Germline loops: CDR1 GTSNPN, CDR2 SVGIG (reference sequence). The CDR3 extends over 13 amino acids. The CDR3 DNA reads TGTGCCTTGAGCGGGGGGGAGATGTATGAGCAGTTCTTC. This encodes CALSGGEMYEQFF.

This clonotype has a count of ten or more. V is TRBV27 and J is TRBJ1-2; TRBD1 matches at 8 bases. CDR1 is MNHEY, CDR2 SMNVEV, per germline (reference sequence). There are 14 residues in the CDR3. Trimming at V came to 8 bases and at J to 8 bases, leaving 13 bases not matched to a gene. This CDR3 reads CASADRTGTKGYTF. The CDR3 DNA reads TGTGCCAGCGCAGACCGGACAGGGACGAAGGGCTACACCTTC.

This clonotype was detected ten times or more. The chain combines TRBV4-3 with TRBJ1-1; D not resolved. Trimming pared 3 bases from V and 1 base from J, leaving 12 bases between. The germline gives CDR1 LGHNA, CDR2 YSLEER. This CDR3 region has 15 residues. The CDR3 region is CASSHQTRQNTEAFF. For the CDR3, the DNA is TGCGCCAGCAGCCACCAAACGAGACAGAACACTGAAGCTTTCTTT.

There are many counts of this clonotype. The chain carries TRBV28 and TRBJ2-1; no clear D gene. Germline V gene lookup returns CDR1 MDHEN and CDR2 SYDVKM. Trimming removed 5 bases at V and 6 bases at J, with 8 bases between. This CDR3 is 12 amino acids long. The DNA of the CDR3 is TGTGCCAGCAGTCCCCCCTTCAATGAGCAGTTCTTC. It specifies CASSPPFNEQFF.

This clonotype was counted only a few times. This chain uses TRBV27 with TRBJ1-1; D unclear. Germline lookup yields CDR1 MNHEY and CDR2 SMNVEV (reference sequence). This CDR3 contains 13 residues. V was cut by 1 base and J by 1 base, with 4 bases left in between. CDR3 sequence: CASSLWRNTEAFF. CDR3 coding DNA: TGTGCCAGCAGTTTATGGCGGAACACTGAAGCTTTCTTT.

This clonotype was recorded many times. The gene calls are TRBV7-9 and TRBJ2-7; no clear D. From germline, CDR1 is SEHNR and CDR2 FQNEAQ (reference sequence). CDR3 length: 13 residues. V lost 1 base and J 5 bases, leaving 9 bases between the germline ends. The CDR3 DNA reads TGTGCCAGCAGCTTAGTTAGGGAAGACGAGCAGTACTTC. Translated, it gives CASSLVREDEQYF. Full variable domain (outside the CDR3, taken from reference TRBV7-9 and TRBJ2-7): DTGVSQNPRHKITKRGQNVTFRCDPISEHNRLYWYRQTLGQGPEFLTYFQNEAQLEKSRLLSDRFSAERPKGSFSTLEIQRTEQGDSAMYLCASSLVREDEQYFGPGTRLTVT.

This clonotype was counted many times. The V and J genes are TRBV15 and TRBJ2-3, with D possibly TRBD2 on 6 matching bases. CDR1 LNHNV and CDR2 YYDKDF come from the germline V gene (reference sequence). V was clipped by 3 bases and J by 3 bases, with 7 bases between them. The CDR3 consists of 13 residues. CDR3: CATSSRGTDTQYF. CDR3 DNA sequence: TGTGCCACCAGCAGCCGGGGGACAGATACGCAGTATTTT. Using reference TRBV15 and TRBJ2-3 for the parts outside the CDR3, the full variable domain is DAMVIQNPRYQVTQFGKPVTLSCSQTLNHNVMYWYQQKSSQAPKLLFHYYDKDFNNEADTPDNFQSRRPNTSFCFLDIRSPGLGDTAMYLCATSSRGTDTQYFGPGTRLTVL.